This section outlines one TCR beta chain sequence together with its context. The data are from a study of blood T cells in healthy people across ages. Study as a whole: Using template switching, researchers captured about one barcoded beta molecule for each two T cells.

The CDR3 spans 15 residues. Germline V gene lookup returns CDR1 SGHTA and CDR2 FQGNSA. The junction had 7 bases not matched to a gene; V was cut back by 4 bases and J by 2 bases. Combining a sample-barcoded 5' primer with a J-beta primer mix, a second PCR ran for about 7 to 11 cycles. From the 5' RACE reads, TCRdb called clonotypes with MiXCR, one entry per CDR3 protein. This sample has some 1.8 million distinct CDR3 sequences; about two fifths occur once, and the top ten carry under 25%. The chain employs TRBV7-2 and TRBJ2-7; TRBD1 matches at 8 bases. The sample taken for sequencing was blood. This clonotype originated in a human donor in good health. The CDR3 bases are TGTGCCAGCAGCTCTGGACAGGGTTCCCCCTACGAGCAGTACTTC. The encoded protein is CASSSGQGSPYEQYF.